A single sample gave rise to the 5 T cell receptor beta chains below, sequenced in a study of cytomegalovirus exposure and HLA in healthy donors. It was with 60 Vbeta and 13 Jbeta primers that the PCR ran. The table came from immunoSEQ multiplex PCR; TCRdb's copy has only in-frame clones and leaves some out. Among approximately 90,000 clones listed, over 60% were seen once. Input material: PBMCs. These receptors were obtained from a man aged 35 to 55 in good health and CMV-seronegative.

This clone was found once. The chain has TRBV4-2 and TRBJ2-7, with TRBD2 identical over 9 bases. Unmatched junction bases numbered 3, after V lost 1 base and J lost 2 bases. The V gene's germline CDR1 is LGHNA and CDR2 YNFKEQ. The CDR3 sequence is 15 residues long. For the CDR3, the DNA is TGTGCCAGCAGCCAAGGGCGGGGGGGGGCCTACGAGCAGTACTTC. Residues: CASSQGRGGAYEQYF.

The chain recombines TRBV5-6 with TRBJ1-3; no clear D. This CDR3 contains 14 residues. Between the trimmed V and J ends, which lost 0 bases and 7 bases, there was a span of 11 bases. Germline CDR1 and CDR2: SGHDT and YYEEEE. DNA of the CDR3: TGTGCCAGCAGCTTGGTCAGTACAGCCAACACCATATATTTT. Translation: CASSLVSTANTIYF.

This chain uses TRBV7-8 with TRBJ2-7; TRBD1 aligns across 8 bases. This CDR3 contains 16 residues. Germline assignment: CDR1 SGHVS and CDR2 FQNEAQ. J gave up 1 base and V 6 bases, and 11 bases lay outside the gene matches. The CDR3, as DNA: TGTGCCAGCAGAACTCCTTACAGGGGGTCTTCCTACGAGCAGTACTTC. Translation: CASRTPYRGSSYEQYF.

This chain links TRBV2 with TRBJ2-7; D possibly corresponds to TRBD1 (6 bases). Germline V gene lookup returns CDR1 SNHLY and CDR2 FYNNEI. Between the trimmed V and J ends, which lost 3 bases and 7 bases, there was a span of 13 bases. The CDR3 sequence is 13 residues long. In nucleotides, the CDR3 is TGTGCCAGCAGTGATCACAGGGTCTATGAGCAGTACTTC. Encoded protein: CASSDHRVYEQYF.

The CDR3 reads CASSLGQVPEAFF. The CDR3 DNA reads as TGCGCCAGCAGCTTGGGACAGGTCCCTGAAGCTTTCTTT. This chain joins TRBV5-1 and TRBJ1-1, with D possibly TRBD1 on 6 matching bases. Germline-derived CDR1 and CDR2 are SGHRS and YFSETQ. V lost 0 bases, J lost 6 bases, and 9 bases lay in between. This CDR3 spans 13 amino acids.